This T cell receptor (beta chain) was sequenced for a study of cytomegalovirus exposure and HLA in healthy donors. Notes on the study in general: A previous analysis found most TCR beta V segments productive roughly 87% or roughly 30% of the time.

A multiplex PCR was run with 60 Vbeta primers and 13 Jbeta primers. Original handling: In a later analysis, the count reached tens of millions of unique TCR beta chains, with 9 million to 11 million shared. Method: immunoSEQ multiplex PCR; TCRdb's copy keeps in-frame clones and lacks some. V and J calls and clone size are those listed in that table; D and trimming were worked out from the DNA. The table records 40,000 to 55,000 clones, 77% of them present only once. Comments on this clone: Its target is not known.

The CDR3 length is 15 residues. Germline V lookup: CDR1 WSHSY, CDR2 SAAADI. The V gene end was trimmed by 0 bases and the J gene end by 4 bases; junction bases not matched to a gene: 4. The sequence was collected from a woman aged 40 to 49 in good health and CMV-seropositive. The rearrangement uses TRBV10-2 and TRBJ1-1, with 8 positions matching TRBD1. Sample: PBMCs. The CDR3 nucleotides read TGCGCCAGCAGTGAGTCATACAGGGGGGCCACTGAAGCTTTCTTT. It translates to CASSESYRGATEAFF.